This T cell receptor beta chain was documented in a study of blood T cells in healthy people across ages. This CDR3 comprises 13 residues. Study-wide findings and caveats: TCR beta diversity per million T cells fell roughly linearly with age. Underestimates were what the diversity estimates from one million T cells were considered to be.

Isolated PBMCs totaled at least 7 million in each sample. As concerns this clonotype: What it binds is unknown.

Then a second PCR, running about 6 to 11 cycles, was carried out with a sample-barcoded 5' primer and a J-beta primer mix. TCRdb reprocessed the 5' RACE reads via MiXCR and lists one record per CDR3 protein. The sample includes just under 750,000 distinct CDR3 sequences, around a fifth of them seen just once. Material: blood. This receptor was identified in a man in his sixties or seventies in good health. V usage is TRBV21-1 and J usage is TRBJ2-3; TRBD2, the table's D call, lacks a check against the DNA. TRBV21-1 is labeled a pseudogene. CDR3 protein: CASSKGAPDTQYF. CDR3 nucleotide sequence: TGTGCCAGCAGCAAAGGGGCCCCAGATACGCAGTATTTT.